The 12 T cell receptor beta chains reported below all come from one sample, sequenced in a study of T cell responses to AZD1222 COVID-19 vaccine. Assay used: immunoSEQ multiplex PCR; TCRdb lists only in-frame clones, some missing. Seen here are approximately 160,000 clones, 85% to 95% observed once, and the top ten hold roughly 0.9%. The sequencing used peripheral blood, collected on day 0 of AZD1222 vaccination. All receptors come from an adult in good health.

This clone appeared a few times. The V and J genes are TRBV9 and TRBJ1-2; D possibly corresponds to TRBD1 (5 bases). This CDR3 has 13 amino acids. Germline loops: CDR1 SGDLS, CDR2 YYNGEE. V dropped 0 bases and J dropped 2 bases, with 5 bases sitting between them. CDR3 protein: CASSVDRNYGYTF. DNA for the CDR3: TGTGCCAGCAGCGTAGACAGGAACTATGGCTACACCTTC.

This chain connects TRBV15 to TRBJ2-5; D uncertain. V was clipped by 5 bases and J by 0 bases, with 7 bases between them. The CDR3 spans 13 residues. CDR1 and CDR2 (germline): LNHNV, YYDKDF (reference sequence). CDR3: CATSSRDQETQYF. The CDR3 DNA reads as TGTGCCACCAGCTCCCGAGACCAAGAGACCCAGTACTTC.

This chain joins TRBV15 and TRBJ1-4, with a possible D match to TRBD1 (5 bases). Trimming stripped 0 bases from V and 8 bases from J, with 13 bases between. The germline V gene encodes CDR1 LNHNV and CDR2 YYDKDF (reference sequence). The CDR3 contains 15 residues. CDR3 bases: TGTGCCACCAGCAGAGATGGGGGGGTCGGGGAAAAACTGTTTTTT. Its translation: CATSRDGGVGEKLFF.

V and J are TRBV5-8 and TRBJ1-3; TRBD1 matches 7 bases. With V trimmed by 4 bases and J by 0 bases, 4 bases remained unmatched. Germline V gene sequence: CDR1 SGHTS, CDR2 YDEGEE. This CDR3 has 15 residues. The CDR3: CASSDNRGSGNTIYF. The CDR3, as DNA: TGTGCCAGCAGCGACAACAGGGGCTCTGGAAACACCATATATTTT.

In its sample, this clone was seen a few times. CDR3 protein: CAWSRRQGTNEKLFF. The DNA for the CDR3 is TGTGCCTGGAGTCGACGACAGGGCACTAATGAAAAACTGTTTTTT. The chain combines TRBV30 with TRBJ1-4; the match to TRBD1 covers 7 bases. This CDR3 comprises 15 residues. The germline CDR1 and CDR2 sequences are GTSNPN and SVGIG (reference sequence). V shed 2 bases and J 2 bases; nucleotides not matched to a gene: 5.

V and J are TRBV19 and TRBJ1-5; no reliable D call. CDR1 is LNHDA and CDR2 is SQIVND in the germline V gene (reference sequence). CDR3 length: 14 amino acids. V lost 5 bases, J lost 5 bases, and 13 bases lay in between. The CDR3 sequence: CASSLGYRDQPQHF. The CDR3 DNA follows: TGTGCCAGTAGTCTAGGTTATAGGGATCAGCCCCAGCATTTT.

This chain connects TRBV13 to TRBJ1-5; the D gene is possibly TRBD1 (6 bases). The CDR3 extends over 14 amino acids. Germline-derived CDR1 and CDR2 are PRHDT and FYEKMQ (reference sequence). V was pared by 0 bases and J by 4 bases, with 7 bases between. The CDR3: CASSLGRGNQPQHF. CDR3 sequence (DNA): TGTGCCAGCAGCTTAGGCAGGGGAAATCAGCCCCAGCATTTT.

The chain uses TRBV19 and TRBJ2-7, with D unresolved. Per the germline V gene, CDR1 is LNHDA and CDR2 is SQIVND (reference sequence). The CDR3 is 13 residues long. The V gene lost 3 bases and the J gene lost 0 bases, with 6 bases spanning the gap. This CDR3 reads CASSIRTSYEQYF. Written as DNA, the CDR3 is TGTGCCAGTAGTATCCGGACCTCCTACGAGCAGTACTTC.

This clone has a single count. The chain joins TRBV25-1 to TRBJ1-2; D might be TRBD1 (5 bases). CDR3 length equals 13 residues. The germline gives CDR1 MGHDK, CDR2 SYGVNS. Trimming removed 5 bases from V and 5 bases from J, with 12 bases in between. For the CDR3, the DNA is TGTGCCAGCAGTAGGGGAGAGCAATATGGCTACACCTTC. Amino acid sequence: CASSRGEQYGYTF.

For the CDR3, the DNA is TGCGCCAGCAGCCAAGATGCCGGGGGAAGCGGGGGGCAATCAGATACGCAGTATTTT. As protein: CASSQDAGGSGGQSDTQYF. V usage is TRBV4-3 and J usage is TRBJ2-3; 9 bases agree with TRBD2. The CDR3 contains 19 residues. The J segment lost 4 bases and the V segment lost 0 bases, leaving 14 bases of the junction unmatched. Germline V gene lookup returns CDR1 LGHNA and CDR2 YSLEER.

The chain combines TRBV3-1 (or the pseudogene TRBV3-2) with TRBJ2-3; D is ambiguous. CDR3 length: 17 amino acids. Germline CDR1 is LGHDT and CDR2 is YNNKEL (reference sequence). Trimming cost V 6 bases and J 1 base, with 20 bases left between them. CDR3 residues: CASSSTRTEYGTDTQYF. Written as DNA, the CDR3 is TGTGCCAGCAGTTCTACTCGGACGGAATATGGCACAGATACGCAGTATTTT.

This sequence joins TRBV11-3 and TRBJ2-3; D may correspond to TRBD1 or TRBD2 (5 bases each). This CDR3 spans 15 amino acids. Trimming stripped 3 bases from V and 2 bases from J, with 12 bases between. The germline CDR1 and CDR2 sequences are SGHNT and YENEEA. Here the CDR3 reads CASSFRDQDTDTQYF. As DNA, the CDR3 is TGTGCCAGCAGCTTCCGGGACCAAGACACAGATACGCAGTATTTT.